The rows below give T cell receptor beta chains drawn from one sample of a study of CXCR3-negative and CXCR3-positive naive CD8 T cells. TCRdb reworked the 5' RACE reads into one entry per CDR3 protein, no DNA. This table holds some 100,000 distinct CDR3 sequences. The sequenced sample consisted of naive CXCR3+ CD8+ T cells from blood. The receptor set was obtained from a human donor in good health. Some clones in this sample may be carry-over from other donors' samples. CDR3s include the opening cysteine and the closing phenylalanine or tryptophan.

j_call	v_call	cdr3_aa
TRBJ2-3	TRBV7-6	CASSLGIDTQYF
TRBJ2-4	TRBV3-1	CASSQDEGADHCFAF
TRBJ2-3	TRBV27	CASSQSRGPAGTDTQYF
TRBJ2-7	TRBV4-2	CASSPQPLAGDSYEQYF
TRBJ2-1	TRBV4-1	CASSSVGNEQFF
TRBJ1-2	TRBV13	CASSPRTAYGYTF
TRBJ2-3	TRBV11-2	CASSLDRGWGDTQYF
TRBJ2-2	TRBV7-2	CASSYHPGELFF
TRBJ2-6	TRBV7-9	CASSLAGGGANVLTF
TRBJ2-5	TRBV28	CASSLFLAKETQYF
TRBJ2-6	TRBV29-1	CSAWGTGNSGANVLTF
TRBJ2-1	TRBV13	CASSPLVNEQFF
TRBJ1-1	TRBV11-2	CASSLPGYTEAFF
TRBJ2-1	TRBV25-1	CASTGYSSYNEQFF
TRBJ2-7	TRBV28	CASSDRTGLGEQYF
TRBJ2-5	TRBV5-1	CASSSPSGLRNQETQYF
TRBJ2-3	TRBV12-3/TRBV12-4	CASTFSPRTQYF
TRBJ2-7	TRBV29-1	CSVIPQNHYEQYF
TRBJ2-1	TRBV5-1	CASSSWGGSYNEQFF
TRBJ2-1	TRBV29-1	CSVEGTKHLGDNEQFF
TRBJ2-3	TRBV7-3	CASSSGVTQYF
TRBJ1-2	TRBV29-1	CSVVGDGMYGYTF